These 9 T cell receptor beta chains were all obtained from the same sample, sequenced in a study of T cells in Graves' hyperthyroidism and ophthalmopathy (dated by TCRdb to the late 2010s). The library was made by multiplex PCR. The sequencer was an Illumina HiSeq 2000. Amplification of TCR beta CDR3 regions was carried out from RNA transcripts. The TCR CDR3 was subjected to a first round of RT-PCR using the HTBI primer set and the Qiagen OneStep RT-PCR kit. Clones were called with MiXCR by TCRdb after fastp trimmed the public reads at Q25, and only in-frame beta chains were retained. Every CDR3 protein is listed once, alongside the most common genes and DNA of its rows. The sample includes roughly 700,000 distinct CDR3 sequences, with about a third observed a single time. The ten largest clones capture around 30% of the sample. Sequenced input: blood. The receptors were sampled from a woman between 40 and 50 years old with Graves' hyperthyroidism.

Of note for this clonotype: The junction differs from germline at one of its ends, possibly a read error. The gene calls are TRBV24-1 and TRBJ2-5; D unclear. The CDR3 length is 12 residues. The germline gives CDR1 KGHDR, CDR2 SFDVKD. For the CDR3, the DNA is TGTGCCGCCAGTGATTCAGGCGAGACCCAGTACTTC. Translation gives CAASDSGETQYF.

The chain employs TRBV12-5 and TRBJ1-6; the match to TRBD1 covers 12 bases. V lost 7 bases, J lost 0 bases, and 7 bases stayed unmatched. Per the germline V gene, CDR1 is LGHNT and CDR2 is FRNRAP. The CDR3 has 18 amino acids. The CDR3: CASAGTGGQSSYNSPLHF. The CDR3 bases are TGTGCTAGTGCCGGGACAGGGGGCCAGAGCTCCTATAATTCACCCCTCCACTTT.

This clonotype was counted at least ten times. CDR3 region: CASSPGTFYYEQYF. CDR3 nucleotides: TGTGCCAGCAGCCCTGGGACCTTTTACTACGAGCAGTACTTC. V usage is TRBV4-2 and J usage is TRBJ2-7; D tentatively reads TRBD1 or TRBD2 (5 bases each). The CDR3 runs to 14 residues. Germline loops: CDR1 LGHNA, CDR2 YNFKEQ. The V and J ends lost 4 bases and 3 bases respectively, with 13 bases between them.

The gene calls are TRBV2 and TRBJ2-7; D is perhaps TRBD1 or TRBD2 (5 bases each). TRBJ2-1 explains the end of the DNA better; the J call may be wrong. This CDR3 is built from 13 residues. Germline-derived CDR1 and CDR2 are SNHLY and FYNNEI. CDR3 amino acids: CASTRDLYNEQFF. DNA for the CDR3: TGTGCCAGCACTAGGGACCTCTACAATGAGCAGTTCTTC.

The chain links TRBV10-3 to TRBJ2-2; 10 bases agree with TRBD2. With 9 bases clipped from V and 4 bases from J, the junction kept 5 bases outside the gene matches. This CDR3 has 14 residues. CDR1 and CDR2 (germline): ENHRY, SYGVKD. CDR3 amino acids: CAIASGGSTGELFF. As DNA, the CDR3 is TGTGCCATTGCTAGCGGGGGTTCCACCGGGGAGCTGTTTTTT.

Concerning this clonotype itself: Given the absence of the conserved phenylalanine or tryptophan at the CDR3 end, a read error is likely. The CDR3 DNA is TGCGCCAGCAGCCAAGATCCCGGATTTGGTGAAGCTTTCTCT. Translating it yields CASSQDPGFGEAFS. The chain recombines TRBV4-3 with TRBJ1-1; no firm D call. The CDR3 contains 14 residues. In germline, CDR1 is LGHNA, CDR2 YSLEER. Trimming shortened V by 0 bases and J by 7 bases, and 12 bases separated the two germline ends.

Details on this clonotype: A much larger clone differs from this one at a single base, so this may be a read error. The chain couples TRBV12-3 or TRBV12-4 to TRBJ1-2, with unresolved D. This CDR3 comprises 13 residues. As DNA, the CDR3 is TGTGCCAGCAGTCCCCAGCCTAACTATGGCTGCACCTTC. Translation gives CASSPQPNYGCTF.

This clonotype appeared many times. The J gene is TRBJ1-1, the V gene TRBV4-3; D remains unclear. Germline lookup yields CDR1 LGHNA and CDR2 YSLEER. The CDR3 runs to 15 residues. Trimming took off 3 bases at V and 3 bases at J, with 14 bases between the two ends. The CDR3: CASSHGLLGDTEAFF. The DNA for the CDR3 is TGCGCCAGCAGCCACGGACTCCTAGGAGACACTGAAGCTTTCTTT.

This clonotype was observed at least ten times. V is TRBV13 and J is TRBJ2-6, with a tentative D call TRBD2 (5 bases). The ends were cut back, 5 bases at V and 2 bases at J, with 13 bases in the middle. CDR1 and CDR2 from the germline V gene are PRHDT and FYEKMQ (reference sequence). This CDR3 region has 16 residues. The CDR3 region has the DNA TGTGCCAGCAGCCCGATCCGGGGTACTGGGGCCAACGTCCTGACTTTC. As protein: CASSPIRGTGANVLTF.